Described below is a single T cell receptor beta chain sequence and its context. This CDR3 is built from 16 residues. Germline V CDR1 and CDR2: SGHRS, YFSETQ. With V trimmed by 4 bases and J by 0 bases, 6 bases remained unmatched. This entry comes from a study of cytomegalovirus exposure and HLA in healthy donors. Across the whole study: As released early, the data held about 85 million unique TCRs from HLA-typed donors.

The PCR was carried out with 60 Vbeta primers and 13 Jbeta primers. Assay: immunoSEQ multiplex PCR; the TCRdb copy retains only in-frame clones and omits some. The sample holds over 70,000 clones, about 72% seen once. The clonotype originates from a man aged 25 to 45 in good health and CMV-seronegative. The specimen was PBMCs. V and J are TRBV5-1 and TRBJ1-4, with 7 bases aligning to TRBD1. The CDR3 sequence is CASSPGTAATNEKLFF. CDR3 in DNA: TGCGCCAGCAGCCCCGGGACAGCTGCAACTAATGAAAAACTGTTTTTT.